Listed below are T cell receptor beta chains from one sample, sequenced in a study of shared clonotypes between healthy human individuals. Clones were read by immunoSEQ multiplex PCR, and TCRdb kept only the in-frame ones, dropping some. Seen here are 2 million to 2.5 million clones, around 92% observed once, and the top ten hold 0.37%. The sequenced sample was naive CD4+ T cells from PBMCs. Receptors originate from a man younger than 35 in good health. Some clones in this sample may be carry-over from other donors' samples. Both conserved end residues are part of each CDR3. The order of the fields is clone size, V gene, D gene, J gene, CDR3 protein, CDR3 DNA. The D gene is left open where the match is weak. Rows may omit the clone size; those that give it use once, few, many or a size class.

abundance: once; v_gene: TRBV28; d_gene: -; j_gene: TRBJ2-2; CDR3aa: CASSSGGGELFF; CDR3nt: TGTGCCAGCAGCTCGGGTGGGGGGGAGCTGTTTTTT
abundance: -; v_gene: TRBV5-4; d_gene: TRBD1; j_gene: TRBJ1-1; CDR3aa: CASSSRDRLNTEAFF; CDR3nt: TGTGCCAGCAGCTCGCGGGACAGATTGAACACTGAAGCTTTCTTT
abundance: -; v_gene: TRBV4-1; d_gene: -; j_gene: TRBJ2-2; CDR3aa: CASSQVEGGTGELFF; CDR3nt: TGCGCCAGCAGCCAAGTGGAAGGGGGCACCGGGGAGCTGTTTTTT
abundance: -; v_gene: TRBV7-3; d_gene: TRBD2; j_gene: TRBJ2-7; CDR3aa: CASSPMSGSHEQYF; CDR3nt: TGTGCCAGCAGCCCCATGAGCGGGAGCCACGAGCAGTACTTC
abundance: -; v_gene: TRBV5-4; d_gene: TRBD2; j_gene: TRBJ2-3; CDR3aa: CASSRGTSGTMADTQYF; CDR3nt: TGTGCCAGCAGCAGGGGGACTAGCGGGACGATGGCAGATACGCAGTATTTT
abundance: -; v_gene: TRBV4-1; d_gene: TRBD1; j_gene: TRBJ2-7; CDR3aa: CASSWDSSGSYEQYF; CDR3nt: TGCGCCAGCAGCTGGGACAGCTCCGGCTCCTACGAGCAGTACTTC
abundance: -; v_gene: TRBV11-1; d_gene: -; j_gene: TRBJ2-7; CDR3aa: CASSYYSYEQYF; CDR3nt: TGTGCCAGCAGCTATTATTCCTACGAGCAGTACTTC
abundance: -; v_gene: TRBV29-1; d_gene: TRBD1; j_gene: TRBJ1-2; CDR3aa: CSVDLGGRYGYTF; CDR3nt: TGCAGCGTTGATCTAGGGGGCAGGTATGGCTACACCTTC
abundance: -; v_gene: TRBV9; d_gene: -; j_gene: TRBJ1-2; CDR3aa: CASSVGQGGNYGYTF; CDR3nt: TGTGCCAGCAGCGTAGGCCAGGGAGGAAACTATGGCTACACCTTC
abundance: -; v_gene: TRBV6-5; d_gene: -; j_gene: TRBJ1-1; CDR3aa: CASSYSSGDEAFF; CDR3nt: TGTGCCAGCAGTTACTCGTCTGGAGATGAAGCTTTCTTT
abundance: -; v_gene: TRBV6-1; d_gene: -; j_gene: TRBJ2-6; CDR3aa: CASSAYPGANVLTF; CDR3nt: TGTGCCAGCAGTGCTTACCCTGGGGCCAACGTCCTGACTTTC
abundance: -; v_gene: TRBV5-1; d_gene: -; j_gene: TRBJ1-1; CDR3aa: CASSSPPNTEAFF; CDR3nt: TGCGCCAGCAGCTCCCCCCCGAACACTGAAGCTTTCTTT
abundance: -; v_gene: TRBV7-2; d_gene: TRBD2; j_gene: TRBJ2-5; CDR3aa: CASSPRTRQGETQYF; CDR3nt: TGTGCCAGCAGCCCTAGGACTAGACAAGGGGAGACCCAGTACTTC
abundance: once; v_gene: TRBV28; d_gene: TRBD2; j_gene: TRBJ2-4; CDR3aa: CASTYSGANIQYF; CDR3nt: TGTGCCAGCACCTACAGCGGGGCCAACATTCAGTACTTC
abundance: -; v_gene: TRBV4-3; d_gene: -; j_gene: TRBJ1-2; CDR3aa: CACSQSGLGGYTF; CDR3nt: TGCGCCTGCAGCCAATCAGGTCTAGGTGGCTACACCTTC
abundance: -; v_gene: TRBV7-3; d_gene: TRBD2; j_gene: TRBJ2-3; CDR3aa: CASSAYNGRHATQYF; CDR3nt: TGTGCCAGCAGCGCGTATAACGGGAGGCATGCTACGCAGTATTTT
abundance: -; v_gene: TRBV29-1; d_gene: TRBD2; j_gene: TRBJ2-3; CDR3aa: CSVTGTSGTDTQYF; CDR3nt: TGCAGCGTCACCGGGACTAGCGGCACAGATACGCAGTATTTT
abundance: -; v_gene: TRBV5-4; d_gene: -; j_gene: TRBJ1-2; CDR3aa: CASSSQGKGYGYTF; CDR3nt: TGTGCCAGCAGCTCTCAGGGAAAAGGCTATGGCTACACCTTC
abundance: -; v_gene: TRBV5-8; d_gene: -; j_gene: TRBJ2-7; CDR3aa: CASSSFLTAKTYEQYF; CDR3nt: TGTGCCAGCAGCTCTTTCTTGACGGCTAAGACGTACGAGCAGTACTTC
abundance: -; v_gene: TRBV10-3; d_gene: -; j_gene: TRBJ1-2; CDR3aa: CAIQTSLADKDYGYTF; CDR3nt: TGTGCCATACAGACAAGTTTGGCAGATAAGGACTATGGCTACACCTTC
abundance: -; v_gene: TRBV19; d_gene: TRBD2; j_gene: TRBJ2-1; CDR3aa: CASIAGTSGFNEQFF; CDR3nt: TGTGCCAGTATCGCCGGGACTAGCGGTTTCAATGAGCAGTTCTTC
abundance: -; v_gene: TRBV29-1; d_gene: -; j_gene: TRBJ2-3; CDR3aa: CSVEDRTASSTDTQYF; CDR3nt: TGCAGCGTTGAAGATAGGACAGCTTCTAGCACAGATACGCAGTATTTT
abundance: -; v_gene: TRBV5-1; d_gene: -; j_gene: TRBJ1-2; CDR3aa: CASSLGGTEEGYTF; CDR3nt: TGCGCCAGCAGCTTGGGAGGGACGGAGGAAGGCTACACCTTC
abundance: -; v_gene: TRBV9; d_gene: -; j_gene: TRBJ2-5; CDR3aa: CASSAFIGTKQETQYF; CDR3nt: TGTGCCAGCAGCGCCTTTATCGGGACAAAACAAGAGACCCAGTACTTC
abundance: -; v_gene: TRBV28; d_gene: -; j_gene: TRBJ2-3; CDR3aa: CASSSMAGFADTQYF; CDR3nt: TGTGCCAGCAGTTCGATGGCGGGATTCGCAGATACGCAGTATTTT
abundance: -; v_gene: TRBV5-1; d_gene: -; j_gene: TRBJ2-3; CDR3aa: CASSANSDGTQYF; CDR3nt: TGCGCCAGCAGCGCCAACAGCGACGGTACGCAGTATTTT
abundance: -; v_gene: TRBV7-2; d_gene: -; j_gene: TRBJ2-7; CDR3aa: CASSLFDKYEQYF; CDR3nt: TGTGCCAGCAGCCTCTTTGACAAGTACGAGCAGTACTTC
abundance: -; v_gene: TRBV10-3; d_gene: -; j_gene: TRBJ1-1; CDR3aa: CAISERNTEAFF; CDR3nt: TGTGCCATCAGTGAAAGAAACACTGAAGCTTTCTTT
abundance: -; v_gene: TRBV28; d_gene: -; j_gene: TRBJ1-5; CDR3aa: CASSEANQPQHF; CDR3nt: TGTGCCAGCAGTGAGGCCAATCAGCCCCAGCATTTT
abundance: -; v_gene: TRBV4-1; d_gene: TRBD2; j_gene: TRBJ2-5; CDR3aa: CASSQESSGSRPRYF; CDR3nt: TGCGCCAGCAGCCAAGAGTCTAGCGGGTCCCGGCCCCGCTACTTC
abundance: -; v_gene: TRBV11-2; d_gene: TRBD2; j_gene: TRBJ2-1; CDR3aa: CASSSRLAPREAEQFF; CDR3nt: TGTGCCAGCAGCTCTAGACTAGCGCCACGGGAGGCTGAGCAGTTCTTC
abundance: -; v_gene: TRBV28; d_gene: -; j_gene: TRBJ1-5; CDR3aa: CASSSPLGAGSGNQPQHF; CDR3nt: TGTGCCAGCAGTTCCCCCCTGGGGGCAGGGTCGGGCAATCAGCCCCAGCATTTT
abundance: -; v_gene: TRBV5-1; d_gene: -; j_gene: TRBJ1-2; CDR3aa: CASSVDTNYGYTF; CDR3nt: TGCGCCAGCAGCGTGGACACTAACTATGGCTACACCTTC